This T cell receptor (beta chain) was found in a study of blood T cell repertoires in COVID-19. In the study overall: T cells, B-cell-depleted T cells, or PBMCs supplied cDNA or gDNA.

Germline lookup yields CDR1 MNHEY and CDR2 SVGEGT. V was pared by 5 bases and J by 0 bases, with 13 bases between. The CDR3 runs 15 residues. Profiled with immunoSEQ multiplex PCR; TCRdb holds only in-frame clones, not every one. The sample consists of some 260,000 clones, under 95% of them appearing once. Cohort placement rested on clinical history that participants reported themselves. V gene TRBV6-2 or TRBV6-3 combines with J gene TRBJ1-1, with D unclear. This receptor was obtained from a woman younger than 35 who had recovered from COVID-19. The sample taken for sequencing was PBMCs or T cells enriched from blood (not recorded which). The CDR3 DNA follows: TGTGCCAGCAGTGTCGGGGTGGAATTGAACACTGAAGCTTTCTTT. This encodes CASSVGVELNTEAFF.